These 32 T cell receptor beta chains came from one sample sequenced in a study of cytomegalovirus exposure and HLA in healthy donors. In the PCR, 60 Vbeta and 13 Jbeta primers were used. The table came from immunoSEQ multiplex PCR; TCRdb's copy has only in-frame clones and leaves some out. The sample lists 100,000 or so clones; about four fifths were seen once. Sample: PBMCs. All receptors derive from a female donor in good health and CMV-seropositive.

V and J are TRBV5-1 and TRBJ2-5, with a tentative D call TRBD1 (6 bases). The germline gives CDR1 SGHRS, CDR2 YFSETQ. This CDR3 has 15 amino acids. Trimming left V 0 bases short and J 2 bases short, with 11 bases between. In DNA form, the CDR3 reads TGCGCCAGCAGCTTGGAATCTAGGGGGCAAGAGACCCAGTACTTC. As protein: CASSLESRGQETQYF.

The chain recombines TRBV2 with TRBJ2-5, with 7 bases fitting TRBD2. Germline CDR1 is SNHLY and CDR2 is FYNNEI. The trim removed 7 bases at V and 4 bases at J, leaving 9 bases unmatched. The CDR3 sequence is 14 residues long. The CDR3, as DNA: TGTGCCAGCACCCTGAGAGCGGGGTCAGAGACCCAGTACTTC. It encodes CASTLRAGSETQYF.

The V and J genes are TRBV6-6 and TRBJ1-6, with D unclear. V lost 5 bases, J lost 5 bases, and 10 bases lay in between. The CDR3 is 14 residues long. Germline V gene sequence: CDR1 MNHNY, CDR2 SVGAGI (reference sequence). The CDR3 sequence: CASSGPGNNSPLHF. Here the CDR3 DNA reads TGTGCCAGCAGTGGACCGGGGAATAATTCACCCCTCCACTTT.

This clone occurred a few times. The chain combines TRBV5-1 with TRBJ2-1, with D maybe TRBD1 (6 bases). CDR3 length: 18 amino acids. Trimming removed 3 bases from V and 0 bases from J, with 19 bases in between. In germline, CDR1 is SGHRS, CDR2 YFSETQ. The CDR3 region is CASSSFRGSGSSYNEQFF. In nucleotides, the CDR3 is TGCGCCAGCAGCTCCTTCAGGGGATCGGGAAGCTCCTACAATGAGCAGTTCTTC.

This clone showed up just a few times. The chain is built from TRBV19 and TRBJ1-5; 8 bases align to TRBD1. The CDR3 totals 13 residues. Germline CDR1 is LNHDA and CDR2 is SQIVND (reference sequence). The ends lost 6 bases at V and 5 bases at J; junction bases unmatched: 3. CDR3 amino acids: CASRGTGDQPQHF. The CDR3 region has the DNA TGTGCCAGTAGAGGGACAGGAGATCAGCCCCAGCATTTT.

This clone was seen a single time. V is TRBV7-2 and J is TRBJ2-5, with 10 positions matching TRBD2. CDR1 SGHTA and CDR2 FQGNSA come from the germline V gene. Trimming removed 5 bases from V and 4 bases from J; junction bases left unmatched: 7. The CDR3 has 15 amino acids. CDR3 in amino acids: CASSPDSGRGETQYF. CDR3 bases: TGTGCCAGCAGCCCAGACAGCGGGAGGGGAGAGACCCAGTACTTC. Full variable domain (remainder filled in from reference TRBV7-2 and TRBJ2-5): GAGVSQSPSNKVTEKGKDVELRCDPISGHTALYWYRQSLGQGLEFLIYFQGNSAPDKSGLPSDRFSAERTGGSVSTLTIQRTQQEDSAVYLCASSPDSGRGETQYFGPGTRLLVL.

A few counts support this clone. The chain carries TRBV6-1 and TRBJ2-3; 7 bases are a match to TRBD1. Germline loops: CDR1 MNHNS, CDR2 SASEGT. The CDR3 covers 14 residues. With 6 bases clipped from V and 14 bases from J, the junction kept 17 bases outside the gene matches. CDR3 sequence: CASRSYPLEGAPYF. The CDR3 DNA reads as TGTGCCAGCAGGAGTTACCCGCTTGAGGGGGCCCCGTATTTT.

As concerns this clone: The same CDR3 also results from other DNA sequences found in this sample. V and J are TRBV7-8 and TRBJ2-3, with TRBD2 matching over 11 bases. In germline, CDR1 is SGHVS, CDR2 FQNEAQ. CDR3 length equals 14 residues. V was clipped by 5 bases and J by 4 bases; unmatched bases: 2. The DNA for the CDR3 is TGTGCCAGCAGCCTACTAGCGGGAGCAGATACGCAGTATTTT. Translation gives CASSLLAGADTQYF.

The rearrangement links TRBV30 to TRBJ2-5; no reliable D call. The CDR3 loop spans 14 amino acids. Germline V gene lookup returns CDR1 GTSNPN and CDR2 SVGIG (reference sequence). Trimming removed 3 bases at V and 5 bases at J, with 16 bases between. CDR3 nucleotide sequence: TGTGCCTGGAGCTCGTGGCCCCTCGGGGAGACCCAGTACTTC. Its protein product is CAWSSWPLGETQYF.

The chain employs TRBV10-3 and TRBJ2-5; TRBD1 matches 9 bases. V lost 10 bases and J lost 4; bases outside the gene matches: 7. CDR3 length: 13 residues. Germline lookup yields CDR1 ENHRY and CDR2 SYGVKD. The CDR3: CATRDREGETQYF. CDR3 DNA sequence: TGTGCCACCAGGGACAGGGAGGGAGAGACCCAGTACTTC.

This clone was counted a single time. CDR3 protein: CASGGTAKNIQYF. The CDR3 nucleotides read TGTGCGAGCGGTGGGACTGCCAAAAACATTCAGTACTTC. V gene TRBV6-1 combines with J gene TRBJ2-4; D perhaps matches TRBD2 (6 bases). This CDR3 comprises 13 residues. Germline CDR1 reads MNHNS; CDR2 reads SASEGT.

The chain joins TRBV25-1 to TRBJ1-4; 9 nucleotides line up with TRBD1. V lost 7 bases, J lost 10 bases, and 1 base stayed unmatched. Germline-derived CDR1 and CDR2 are MGHDK and SYGVNS. The CDR3 is 11 amino acids. As DNA, the CDR3 is TGTGCCAGCAAGGACAGGGGAAAACTGTTTTTT. It codes for CASKDRGKLFF.

J is TRBJ1-6 and V is TRBV7-8; no firm D call. The CDR3 has 14 amino acids. V lost 5 bases to trimming and J lost 6 bases, with 11 bases between them. CDR1 SGHVS and CDR2 FQNEAQ come from the germline V gene. This CDR3 is CASSLWEANSPLHF. Written as DNA, the CDR3 is TGTGCCAGCAGCCTCTGGGAGGCTAATTCACCCCTCCACTTT. Variable domain in full (rest from reference TRBV7-8 and TRBJ1-6): GAGVSQSPRYKVAKRGQDVALRCDPISGHVSLFWYQQALGQGPEFLTYFQNEAQLDKSGLPSDRFFAERPEGSVSTLKIQRTQQEDSAVYLCASSLWEANSPLHFGNGTRLTVT.

The CDR3 DNA sequence: TGTGCCAGTAGTGTGGGACTAGCGGGCTACGAGCAGTACTTC. This codes for CASSVGLAGYEQYF. This sequence joins TRBV19 and TRBJ2-7; 12 positions match TRBD2. J was trimmed by 3 bases and V by 5 bases; bases with no gene match: 2. Germline CDR1 and CDR2: LNHDA and SQIVND (reference sequence). CDR3 length: 14 residues.

The chain couples TRBV7-2 to TRBJ2-1; 7 bases fit TRBD2. Germline-derived CDR1 and CDR2 are SGHTA and FQGNSA. V lost 6 bases to trimming and J lost 10 bases; unmatched junction nucleotides: 9. CDR3 length: 13 residues. The DNA for the CDR3 is TGTGCCAGCAGGGAAAGGAGCGGGGCCGAGCAGTTCTTC. Translation gives CASRERSGAEQFF.

This sequence joins TRBV30 and TRBJ1-1; 10 bases fit TRBD1. The CDR3 totals 11 residues. Trimming removed 3 bases from V and 11 bases from J; junction bases left unmatched: 3. Looked up from germline, CDR1 is GTSNPN and CDR2 is SVGIG (reference sequence). The CDR3 DNA sequence: TGTGCCTGGAGCAGGGGACAGGGGGCTTTCTTT. Translated, it gives CAWSRGQGAFF. The full variable domain, rest sourced from reference TRBV30 and TRBJ1-1, is SQTIHQWPATLVQPVGSPLSLECTVEGTSNPNLYWYRQAAGRGLQLLFYSVGIGQISSEVPQNLSASRPQDRQFILSSKKLLLSDSGFYLCAWSRGQGAFFGQGTRLTVV.

V usage is TRBV6-1 and J usage is TRBJ1-2, with D tentatively TRBD1 (5 bases). Germline V gene sequence: CDR1 MNHNS, CDR2 SASEGT. The V end was cut by 6 bases, the J end by 9 bases, with 20 bases between. This CDR3 has 14 residues. Here the CDR3 reads CASRALDGGASYTF. The CDR3 DNA reads TGTGCCAGCAGGGCCTTGGACGGGGGAGCGAGCTACACCTTC.

The chain uses TRBV20-1 and TRBJ2-3; weak D call: TRBD2 (5 bases). This CDR3 contains 10 residues. The germline V gene encodes CDR1 DFQATT and CDR2 SNEGSKA (reference sequence). Trimming shortened V by 5 bases and J by 9 bases, and 9 bases separated the two germline ends. CDR3 sequence reads: CSASDLTQYF. DNA of the CDR3: TGCAGTGCTTCGGACTTGACGCAGTATTTT.

A few counts support this clone. This chain connects TRBV28 to TRBJ2-7, with 13 nucleotides matching TRBD2. V lost 0 bases to trimming and J lost 5 bases; unmatched junction nucleotides: 4. The CDR3 is 16 amino acids. Germline CDR1 is MDHEN and CDR2 is SYDVKM. The chain's CDR3 is CASSLWTSGGMNEQYF. The CDR3 DNA sequence: TGTGCCAGCAGTTTATGGACTAGCGGGGGGATGAACGAGCAGTACTTC.

The CDR3 protein is CASSSTGSRGYTF. CDR3 sequence (DNA): TGTGCCAGCAGCTCGACAGGGTCCCGGGGCTACACCTTC. The chain joins TRBV7-2 to TRBJ1-2, with 7 bases lining up with TRBD1. Germline V gives CDR1 SGHTA, CDR2 FQGNSA. Trimming removed 4 bases from V and 8 bases from J; junction bases left unmatched: 7. This CDR3 has 13 amino acids.

V usage is TRBV5-1 and J usage is TRBJ1-1; 7 bases map to TRBD1. The CDR3 totals 15 residues. V gave up 4 bases and J gave up 1 base; unmatched junction bases: 7. Germline CDR1 reads SGHRS; CDR2 reads YFSETQ. The CDR3 sequence is CASSAGQLRNTEAFF. Here the CDR3 DNA reads TGCGCCAGCAGCGCGGGACAGTTGCGGAACACTGAAGCTTTCTTT.

The chain links TRBV23-1 to TRBJ1-1; D is ambiguous. TRBV23-1 is filed as an ORF, its function uncertain. Trimming took 1 base from V and 0 from J, leaving 12 bases between them. The CDR3 runs to 16 residues. CDR3 nucleotide sequence: TGCGCCAGCAGTCAATTTTTACCCGGAGTGAACACTGAAGCTTTCTTT. Translating gives CASSQFLPGVNTEAFF.

The chain recombines TRBV6-1 with TRBJ1-4; the D gene is possibly TRBD1 (5 bases). V gave up 7 bases and J gave up 7 bases, with 16 bases separating them. CDR3 size: 14 residues. Germline CDR1 and CDR2: MNHNS and SASEGT. The CDR3: CASTWGVQSEKLFF. The CDR3 region has the DNA TGTGCCAGCACGTGGGGGGTCCAGAGTGAAAAACTGTTTTTT.

V gene TRBV6-4 combines with J gene TRBJ1-1; 9 bases agree with TRBD1. The CDR3 consists of 13 residues. The ends lost 6 bases at V and 5 bases at J; junction bases unmatched: 4. Germline loops: CDR1 MRHNA, CDR2 SNTAGT. The CDR3 DNA follows: TGTGCCAGCAGGGACAGGGGTTGGACTGAAGCTTTCTTT. Translated: CASRDRGWTEAFF.

The V gene is TRBV11-3, the J gene TRBJ2-1; unclear D gene. CDR1 and CDR2 (germline): SGHNT, YENEEA. V shed 5 bases and J shed 10 bases, with 12 bases lying between them. The CDR3 has 12 residues. The CDR3 sequence is CASSPLRGEQFF. The CDR3 nucleotides are TGTGCCAGCAGCCCGCTACGAGGAGAGCAGTTCTTC.

This rearrangement joins TRBV10-3 to TRBJ2-3, with 7 nucleotides matching TRBD1. The CDR3 loop spans 16 amino acids. Germline CDR1 and CDR2: ENHRY and SYGVKD. Trimming took 3 bases from V and 0 from J; bases not matched to a gene: 6. CDR3 protein: CAISDDRAFSTDTQYF. CDR3 coding DNA: TGTGCCATCAGTGATGACAGGGCTTTTAGCACAGATACGCAGTATTTT.

This chain connects TRBV4-1 to TRBJ2-7; 8 positions match TRBD1. The CDR3 runs 15 residues. With V trimmed by 4 bases and J by 3 bases, 8 bases remained unmatched. Germline-derived CDR1 and CDR2 are MGHRA and YSYEKL. The CDR3, as DNA: TGCGCCAGCAGCCTATTAGGGACAGGTTTCTACGAGCAGTACTTC. Encoded protein: CASSLLGTGFYEQYF.

The CDR3 here is CASSTGTVQETQYF. The CDR3 nucleotides read TGTGCCAGCAGCACAGGGACAGTACAAGAGACCCAGTACTTC. The chain employs TRBV7-2 and TRBJ2-5, with 7 bases identical to TRBD1. The CDR3 runs 14 residues. The V gene's germline CDR1 is SGHTA and CDR2 FQGNSA. Trimming removed 5 bases from V and 2 bases from J; junction bases left unmatched: 5.

The rearrangement uses TRBV30 and TRBJ2-7; tentatively, D is TRBD2 (6 bases). V lost 0 bases and J 3 bases, leaving 18 bases between the germline ends. This CDR3 region has 16 residues. Germline CDR1 is GTSNPN and CDR2 is SVGIG (reference sequence). This CDR3 reads CAWSVRQGMGGYEQYF. Written as DNA, the CDR3 is TGTGCCTGGAGTGTACGTCAGGGTATGGGGGGCTACGAGCAGTACTTC.

This clone was observed a few times. This chain joins TRBV6-5 and TRBJ2-5, with D perhaps TRBD1 (6 bases). The length of the CDR3 is 14 residues. The V and J ends lost 7 bases and 7 bases respectively, with 19 bases between them. CDR1 is MNHEY, CDR2 SVGAGI, per germline. The CDR3: CASIPAGRGGTQYF. The CDR3 DNA sequence: TGTGCCAGCATTCCCGCCGGGCGAGGGGGGACCCAGTACTTC.

This rearrangement joins TRBV19 to TRBJ2-1, with TRBD2 as a possible D gene (6 bases). Per the germline V gene, CDR1 is LNHDA and CDR2 is SQIVND (reference sequence). CDR3 size: 15 residues. V was clipped by 3 bases and J by 4 bases, with 13 bases between them. CDR3 coding DNA: TGTGCCAGTAGTATTGGGGGGTTGGCTTACAATGAGCAGTTCTTC. Protein sequence: CASSIGGLAYNEQFF.

The chain couples TRBV9 to TRBJ2-5; 8 bases match TRBD1. V gave up 3 bases and J gave up 5 bases; unmatched junction bases: 6. Germline CDR1 reads SGDLS; CDR2 reads YYNGEE. This CDR3 has 14 residues. The CDR3 region is CASSAWTGKETQYF. The CDR3 region has the DNA TGTGCCAGCAGCGCCTGGACAGGGAAGGAGACCCAGTACTTC.